The TCR beta chain described here comes from a study of TIL therapy for anti-PD-1-resistant metastatic lung cancer. The time point was: pre-treatment sample, taken before nivolumab and TIL therapy. The libraries were made with immunoSEQ v3. Using immunoSEQ multiplex PCR, the repertoire was profiled, and TCRdb retains in-frame clones only, with some absent. This table has 21,000 or so clones, around 76% appearing once. The CDR3 has 13 residues. Germline loops: CDR1 SEHNR, CDR2 FQNEAQ (reference sequence). Trimming took off 6 bases at V and 9 bases at J, with 16 bases between the two ends. The sequence was collected from a person between 25 and 80 years old with non-small cell lung cancer. The sample consisted of blood, taken at baseline. The rearrangement uses TRBV7-9 and TRBJ2-3; possible D gene TRBD2, 5 bases. The CDR3 spells CASSPPGLVTQYF. CDR3 bases: TGTGCCAGCAGTCCGCCAGGACTGGTCACGCAGTATTTT.